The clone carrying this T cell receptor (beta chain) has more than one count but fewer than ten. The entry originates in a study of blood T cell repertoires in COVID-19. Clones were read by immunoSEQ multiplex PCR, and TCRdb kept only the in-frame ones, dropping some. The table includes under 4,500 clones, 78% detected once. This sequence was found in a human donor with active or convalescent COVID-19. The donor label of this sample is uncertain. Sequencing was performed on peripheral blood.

Here the CDR3 reads CASRAGLAGTGELFF. The DNA of the CDR3 is TGTGCCAGCAGAGCGGGACTAGCGGGAACCGGGGAGCTGTTTTTT. This rearrangement joins TRBV6-5 to TRBJ2-2; TRBD2 matches at 13 bases. The germline V gene encodes CDR1 MNHEY and CDR2 SVGAGI. The length of the CDR3 is 15 residues. Unmatched junction bases numbered 3, after V lost 6 bases and J lost 5 bases.